Presented here are 27 T cell receptor beta chains from one specimen sequenced in a study of T cell repertoires in ileal Crohn's disease (dated by TCRdb to between 2019 and 2020). To prepare the library, the immunoSEQ multiplex PCR assay was applied. Held by TCRdb, this immuneACCESS table contains in-frame sequences only and omits some clones. Under half of the omission traces to an unresolved V gene where checked; the cause of the rest is unknown. Here the sample has about 15,000 clones; 75% to 85% occur a single time. The ten largest clones represent 3.5% to 5% of the sample. Sequenced sample: ileal tissue. The receptor set was obtained from an adult with Crohn's disease.

The chain is built from TRBV7-2 and TRBJ1-5; 12 bases match TRBD1. With 5 bases clipped from V and 6 bases from J, the junction kept 11 bases outside the gene matches. This CDR3 has 17 amino acids. Germline V gives CDR1 SGHTA, CDR2 FQGNSA. CDR3 DNA: TGTGCCAGCAGCCTTGAACCGGGACAGGGGGCGCGTCAGCCCCAGCATTTT. This codes for CASSLEPGQGARQPQHF.

The rearrangement joins TRBV5-1 to TRBJ2-5; 7 positions match TRBD1. In germline, CDR1 is SGHRS, CDR2 YFSETQ. The CDR3 spans 13 residues. Trimming took 2 bases from V and 4 from J; bases not matched to a gene: 2. The CDR3 nucleotides are TGCGCCAGCAGCTTACAGGGGTCAGAGACCCAGTACTTC. It is translated as CASSLQGSETQYF.

The rearrangement uses TRBV30 and TRBJ2-5; D may be TRBD2 (6 bases). V dropped 0 bases and J dropped 6 bases, with 11 bases sitting between them. Germline V gene sequence: CDR1 GTSNPN, CDR2 SVGIG (reference sequence). The CDR3 runs to 13 residues. Here the CDR3 DNA reads TGTGCCTGGAGTGTACGCGGGGTGAAGACCCAGTACTTC. Translating it yields CAWSVRGVKTQYF.

This sequence joins TRBV18 and TRBJ1-2; 7 bases align to TRBD1. From germline, CDR1 is KGHSH and CDR2 LQKENI. CDR3 length: 13 amino acids. V gave up 3 bases and J gave up 4 bases; unmatched junction bases: 2. CDR3 sequence: CASSPDRAYGYTF. CDR3 nucleotides: TGTGCCAGCTCACCCGACAGGGCCTATGGCTACACCTTC.

V and J are TRBV30 and TRBJ1-5, with D unclear. In germline, CDR1 is GTSNPN, CDR2 SVGIG (reference sequence). The CDR3 runs to 13 residues. Trimming left V 0 bases short and J 9 bases short, with 12 bases between. The chain's CDR3 is CAWSVGLGGPQHF. The CDR3 nucleotides read TGTGCCTGGAGTGTAGGGCTTGGAGGGCCCCAGCATTTT.

V usage is TRBV6-5 and J usage is TRBJ1-2; 7 bases match TRBD1. The CDR3 spans 14 residues. J lost 7 bases, V lost 5 bases, and 10 bases had no gene match. Germline V CDR1 and CDR2: MNHEY, SVGAGI. The CDR3 spells CASSPLTGSLGYTF. The CDR3, as DNA: TGTGCCAGCAGTCCCTTGACAGGGAGTCTTGGCTACACCTTC.

This chain connects TRBV30 to TRBJ1-1; D might be TRBD1 (6 bases). Trimming stripped 0 bases from V and 4 bases from J, with 9 bases between. CDR1 is GTSNPN and CDR2 is SVGIG in the germline V gene (reference sequence). The CDR3 has 13 residues. The CDR3 region has the DNA TGTGCCTGGAGTGTGGCGGGGGCCACTGAAGCTTTCTTT. This gives the protein CAWSVAGATEAFF.

The J gene is TRBJ2-2, the V gene TRBV9; the match to TRBD1 covers 9 bases. The CDR3 consists of 18 residues. Germline V gives CDR1 SGDLS, CDR2 YYNGEE. V dropped 3 bases and J dropped 3; count of bases not matched to a gene: 12. CDR3 in DNA: TGTGCCAGCAGCGATCCGGGACAGGGCGCCGGGGACACCGGGGAGCTGTTTTTT. Its protein product is CASSDPGQGAGDTGELFF.

The gene calls are TRBV6-1 and TRBJ1-2; D call uncertain. CDR1 MNHNS and CDR2 SASEGT come from the germline V gene. The CDR3 runs to 14 residues. Trimming cost V 0 bases and J 6 bases, with 11 bases left between them. CDR3 residues: CASSEAGTGDGYTF. The CDR3 DNA reads as TGTGCCAGCAGTGAAGCAGGCACCGGGGATGGCTACACCTTC.

The V call is TRBV5-1, the J call TRBJ2-1; D possibly corresponds to TRBD1 (6 bases). Per germline, CDR1 SGHRS and CDR2 YFSETQ. This CDR3 contains 16 residues. V lost 4 bases to trimming and J lost 1 base, with 15 bases between them. CDR3 bases: TGCGCCAGCAGCCCCCAGGGGCAAGTATCCTACAATGAGCAGTTCTTC. Translating gives CASSPQGQVSYNEQFF.

The gene calls are TRBV2 and TRBJ2-1, with D possibly matching TRBD2 (5 bases). This CDR3 is built from 13 residues. With 6 bases removed from V and 5 bases from J, the gap between germline ends came to 11 bases. Germline assignment: CDR1 SNHLY and CDR2 FYNNEI. In DNA form, the CDR3 reads TGTGCCAGCAGGCGTGACGGGGACAATGAGCAGTTCTTC. Translating gives CASRRDGDNEQFF. The full variable domain, with the rest looked up from reference TRBV2 and TRBJ2-1, is EPEVTQTPSHQVTQMGQEVILRCVPISNHLYFYWYRQILGQKVEFLVSFYNNEISEKSEIFDDQFSVERPDGSNFTLKIRSTKLEDSAMYFCASRRDGDNEQFFGPGTRLTVL.

A note on this clone: The same CDR3 also results from other DNA sequences found in this sample. The rearrangement joins TRBV18 to TRBJ1-1; no clear D gene. Per the germline V gene, CDR1 is KGHSH and CDR2 is LQKENI. Trimming took off 9 bases at V and 1 base at J, with 12 bases between the two ends. CDR3 size: 13 residues. DNA of the CDR3: TGTGCCAGTTCCCCCTCACAGAACACTGAAGCTTTCTTT. It codes for CASSPSQNTEAFF.

This clone showed up just a few times. The chain couples TRBV30 to TRBJ1-6; 7 bases align to TRBD1. V lost 3 bases, J lost 9 bases, and 5 bases stayed unmatched. Germline assignment: CDR1 GTSNPN and CDR2 SVGIG (reference sequence). CDR3 length equals 13 residues. CDR3 sequence (DNA): TGTGCCTGGAGGGACAGGTTGGGTTCACCCCTCCACTTT. Translation gives CAWRDRLGSPLHF.

J is TRBJ1-2 and V is TRBV2, with TRBD1 identical over 9 bases. The CDR3 totals 15 residues. Unmatched junction bases numbered 7, after V lost 4 bases and J lost 4 bases. The V gene's germline CDR1 is SNHLY and CDR2 FYNNEI. CDR3 sequence: CASSGPDRGSYGYTF. CDR3 nucleotide sequence: TGTGCCAGCAGTGGGCCGGACAGGGGTTCCTATGGCTACACCTTC.

This clone was found once. V is TRBV4-1 and J is TRBJ1-1, with D tentatively TRBD1 (6 bases). Per the germline V gene, CDR1 is MGHRA and CDR2 is YSYEKL. The CDR3 sequence is 14 residues long. Trimming took off 1 base at V and 7 bases at J, with 13 bases between the two ends. The CDR3 coding sequence is TGCGCCAGCAGCCAAGTAGCGGGGGCCGGTGAAGCTTTCTTT. Translated: CASSQVAGAGEAFF.

The V call is TRBV19, the J call TRBJ1-2; D is undetermined. V lost 3 bases, J lost 4 bases, and 24 bases lay in between. The germline V gene has CDR1 LNHDA and CDR2 SQIVND (reference sequence). The CDR3 covers 18 residues. The CDR3 DNA reads TGTGCCAGTAGTATCTGCGGCCAGTGCGGGCCTCTGGGCTATGGCTACACCTTC. It translates to CASSICGQCGPLGYGYTF.

The V gene is TRBV6-5, the J gene TRBJ2-7; tentatively, D is TRBD1 (6 bases). Deletions cut 6 bases from V and 2 bases from J, with 17 bases between. The germline V gene encodes CDR1 MNHEY and CDR2 SVGAGI. The CDR3 sequence is 15 residues long. In DNA form, the CDR3 reads TGTGCCAGCAGAAATTCCCGGGACATCCCCTACGAGCAGTACTTC. Its translation: CASRNSRDIPYEQYF.

Only one count was recorded for this clone. The gene calls are TRBV27 and TRBJ1-2; D call uncertain. The CDR3 covers 15 residues. Germline CDR1 MNHEY, CDR2 SMNVEV (reference sequence). The V end lost 6 bases, the J end lost 6 bases, and 20 bases lay between the germline ends. The CDR3 DNA follows: TGTGCCAGCAGATTTAATGGGGAGCAAGGTAATGGCTACACCTTC. Its protein product is CASRFNGEQGNGYTF.

The chain is built from TRBV29-1 and TRBJ2-3, with TRBD2 identical over 12 bases. There are 16 residues in the CDR3. CDR1 is SQVTM and CDR2 is ANQGSEA in the germline V gene. V lost 6 bases and J lost 1; bases outside the gene matches: 8. The DNA of the CDR3 is TGCAGCGTGCCCGCGAGACTAGCGGGGGGCACAGATACGCAGTATTTT. This translates into CSVPARLAGGTDTQYF.

This sequence joins TRBV2 and TRBJ2-2; no firm D call. CDR1 SNHLY and CDR2 FYNNEI come from the germline V gene. Deletions cut 6 bases from V and 1 base from J, with 12 bases between. The CDR3 loop spans 15 amino acids. The CDR3 region is CASRRSRGNTGELFF. In nucleotides, the CDR3 is TGTGCCAGCAGGAGGTCTAGAGGGAACACCGGGGAGCTGTTTTTT.

This clone showed up just once. The V and J genes are TRBV19 and TRBJ2-5; possibly TRBD1 for D (6 bases). Looked up from germline, CDR1 is LNHDA and CDR2 is SQIVND (reference sequence). The CDR3 is 13 residues long. V lost 4 bases and J lost 0, with 6 bases in between. The CDR3 loop is CASSNRDQETQYF. The CDR3 DNA follows: TGTGCCAGTAGTAACAGGGACCAAGAGACCCAGTACTTC.

The chain joins TRBV19 to TRBJ2-2; weak D call: TRBD2 (6 bases). Germline CDR1 and CDR2: LNHDA and SQIVND (reference sequence). The V end lost 2 bases, the J end lost 6 bases, and 13 bases lay between the germline ends. This CDR3 comprises 15 residues. CDR3 region: CASSIRRGAAGELFF. The CDR3 DNA sequence: TGTGCCAGTAGTATAAGGAGGGGCGCGGCCGGGGAGCTGTTTTTT.

With respect to this clone: This specimen includes other DNA sequences encoding the same CDR3. The chain links TRBV6-6 to TRBJ2-1; TRBD2 agrees at 10 bases. The CDR3 is 15 residues long. The germline V gene has CDR1 MNHNY and CDR2 SVGAGI (reference sequence). V shed 11 bases and J 7 bases; nucleotides not matched to a gene: 14. CDR3 sequence reads: CAHRVSGGAGNEQFF. CDR3 coding DNA: TGTGCCCACCGCGTCAGCGGGGGGGCCGGGAATGAGCAGTTCTTC.

The CDR3 loop is CASSTQADQPQHF. In nucleotides, the CDR3 is TGTGCCAGCAGCACCCAGGCAGATCAGCCCCAGCATTTT. This chain uses TRBV2 with TRBJ1-5; no clear D gene. CDR1 and CDR2 (germline): SNHLY, FYNNEI. The CDR3 runs to 13 residues. Trimming took off 6 bases at V and 5 bases at J, with 11 bases between the two ends.

J is TRBJ1-2 and V is TRBV27, with 8 bases that match TRBD1. The ends lost 0 bases at V and 0 bases at J; junction bases unmatched: 3. This CDR3 is 16 amino acids long. CDR1 MNHEY and CDR2 SMNVEV come from the germline V gene (reference sequence). The CDR3 protein is CASSLSGQGPNYGYTF. In DNA, the CDR3 is TGTGCCAGCAGTTTATCCGGACAGGGCCCTAACTATGGCTACACCTTC.

This clone is a singleton in its sample. The gene calls are TRBV7-6 and TRBJ1-5, with D maybe TRBD1 (6 bases). V was pared by 5 bases and J by 0 bases, with 14 bases between. The length of the CDR3 is 16 residues. Germline V lookup: CDR1 SGHVS, CDR2 FNYEAQ. CDR3 amino acids: CASSPLGHNSNQPQHF. The DNA of the CDR3 is TGTGCCAGCAGCCCTTTGGGACATAATAGCAATCAGCCCCAGCATTTT. Full variable domain (outside the CDR3, taken from reference TRBV7-6 and TRBJ1-5): GAGVSQSPRYKVTKRGQDVALRCDPISGHVSLYWYRQALGQGPEFLTYFNYEAQQDKSGLPNDRFSAERPEGSISTLTIQRTEQRDSAMYRCASSPLGHNSNQPQHFGDGTRLSIL.

The rearrangement uses TRBV6-1 and TRBJ2-5; possible D gene TRBD2, 6 bases. The V and J ends lost 6 bases and 4 bases respectively, with 12 bases between them. The CDR3 length is 13 residues. Germline CDR1 is MNHNS and CDR2 is SASEGT. The CDR3 region is CASRPPGVETQYF. CDR3 DNA sequence: TGTGCCAGCAGGCCCCCGGGGGTAGAGACCCAGTACTTC.